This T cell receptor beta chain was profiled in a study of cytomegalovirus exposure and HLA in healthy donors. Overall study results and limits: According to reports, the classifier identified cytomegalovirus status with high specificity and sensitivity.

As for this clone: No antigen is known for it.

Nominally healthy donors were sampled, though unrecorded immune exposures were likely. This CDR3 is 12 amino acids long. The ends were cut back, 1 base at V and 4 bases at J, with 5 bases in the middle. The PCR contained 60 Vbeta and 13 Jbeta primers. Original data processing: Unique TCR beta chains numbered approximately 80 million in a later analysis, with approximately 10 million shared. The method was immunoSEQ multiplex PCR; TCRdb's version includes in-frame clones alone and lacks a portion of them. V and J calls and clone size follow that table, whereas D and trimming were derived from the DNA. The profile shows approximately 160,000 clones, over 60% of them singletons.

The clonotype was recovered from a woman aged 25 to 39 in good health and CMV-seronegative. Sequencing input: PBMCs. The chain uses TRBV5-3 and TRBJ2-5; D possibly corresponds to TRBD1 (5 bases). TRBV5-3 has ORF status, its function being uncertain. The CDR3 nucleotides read TGTGCCAGAAGCTTGAGGGGAGAGACCCAGTACTTC. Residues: CARSLRGETQYF.